Following are 27 T cell receptor beta chains from one sample sequenced in a study of cytotoxic CD8 clonotypes in ibrutinib-treated CLL (dated by TCRdb to the early 2020s). The time point label here, explained by the study, means: progressive disease on ibrutinib. The library was produced with the immunoSEQ multiplex PCR assay. This immuneACCESS table, as held by TCRdb, lists in-frame sequences with V and J called but not all clones. Of the missing ones, under half trace to an unresolved V gene in checked studies; the others have no known cause. The sample contains under 50,000 clones, 65% to 70% of them found a single time. About 7% of the sample is held by the ten biggest clonotypes. Sequencing was performed on PBMCs, taken at disease progression, from a patient treated with ibrutinib. All receptors come from a human donor with chronic lymphocytic leukemia.

The chain combines TRBV7-8 with TRBJ2-7; 11 bases fit TRBD2. This CDR3 region has 16 residues. CDR1 is SGHVS, CDR2 FQNEAQ, per germline. Germline trimming cut 3 bases from V and 2 bases from J; bases unmatched to any gene: 6. The CDR3 sequence: CASSFFTSGSTYEQYF. As DNA, the CDR3 is TGTGCCAGCAGCTTCTTCACTAGCGGGAGTACCTACGAGCAGTACTTC.

The chain couples TRBV5-1 to TRBJ1-5; the D is unclear. The CDR3 spans 13 residues. Germline V gene lookup returns CDR1 SGHRS and CDR2 YFSETQ. The ends were cut back, 2 bases at V and 0 bases at J, with 3 bases in the middle. The CDR3 loop reads CASSFDSNQPQHF. Here the CDR3 DNA reads TGCGCCAGCAGCTTTGATAGCAATCAGCCCCAGCATTTT.

The genes are TRBV28 and TRBJ2-7; 14 bases are a match to TRBD2. With V trimmed by 6 bases and J by 3 bases, 13 bases remained unmatched. The CDR3 has 18 residues. The germline V gene encodes CDR1 MDHEN and CDR2 SYDVKM. CDR3 region: CASSPTGTSGRVYYEQYF. The CDR3 DNA reads TGTGCCAGCAGCCCTACCGGGACTAGCGGGAGAGTTTACTACGAGCAGTACTTC.

Only a few counts were recorded for this clone. The chain uses TRBV27 and TRBJ2-7; 9 nucleotides match TRBD1. The junction had 15 bases not matched to a gene; V was cut back by 5 bases and J by 7 bases. There are 16 residues in the CDR3. CDR1 is MNHEY and CDR2 is SMNVEV in the germline V gene (reference sequence). This CDR3 reads CASSPGQGSGPREQYF. The CDR3 nucleotides are TGTGCCAGCAGTCCCGGACAGGGGTCCGGGCCTCGGGAGCAGTACTTC.

V usage is TRBV6-5 and J usage is TRBJ1-1; no clear D gene. This CDR3 comprises 11 residues. CDR1 MNHEY and CDR2 SVGAGI come from the germline V gene. V was trimmed by 6 bases and J by 3 bases, leaving 5 bases between them. The CDR3 reads CASSLDTEAFF. CDR3 DNA sequence: TGTGCCAGCAGCCTAGACACTGAAGCTTTCTTT.

This clone was found many times. The chain links TRBV18 to TRBJ2-7; D perhaps matches TRBD2 (6 bases). V shed 3 bases and J shed 2 bases, with 14 bases lying between them. The CDR3 totals 15 residues. CDR1 and CDR2 (germline): KGHSH, LQKENI. The DNA of the CDR3 is TGTGCCAGCTCACCTTATGGGACGGGGGCCTACGAGCAGTACTTC. Protein product: CASSPYGTGAYEQYF. The full variable domain, with the rest looked up from reference TRBV18 and TRBJ2-7, is NAGVMQNPRHLVRRRGQEARLRCSPMKGHSHVYWYRQLPEEGLKFMVYLQKENIIDESGMPKERFSAEFPKEGPSILRIQQVVRGDSAAYFCASSPYGTGAYEQYFGPGTRLTVT.

The chain has TRBV5-6 and TRBJ2-3, with D possibly called TRBD1 or TRBD2 (6 bases each). The V end was cut by 6 bases, the J end by 6 bases, with 20 bases between. This CDR3 has 15 amino acids. CDR1 is SGHDT and CDR2 is YYEEEE in the germline V gene. Here the CDR3 reads CASTKPRGPVDTQYF. CDR3 DNA: TGTGCCAGCACCAAACCCCGGGGGCCAGTTGATACGCAGTATTTT.

V usage is TRBV7-9 and J usage is TRBJ2-7; 10 bases line up with TRBD1. CDR1 SEHNR and CDR2 FQNEAQ come from the germline V gene (reference sequence). Unmatched junction bases numbered 11, after V lost 7 bases and J lost 5 bases. The CDR3 sequence is 15 residues long. In nucleotides, the CDR3 is TGTGCCAGCACACCCCCGGGGACAGGGGACCACGAGCAGTACTTC. Protein sequence: CASTPPGTGDHEQYF.

The genes are TRBV29-1 and TRBJ2-6, with a weak D call TRBD1 (6 bases). The V end was cut by 7 bases, the J end by 2 bases, with 9 bases between. This CDR3 is built from 13 residues. Germline CDR1 reads SQVTM; CDR2 reads ANQGSEA. The DNA for the CDR3 is TGCAGCGCCCACAGGGCTGGGGCCAACGTCCTGACTTTC. Its protein product is CSAHRAGANVLTF.

The chain uses TRBV19 and TRBJ2-7; D might be TRBD1 (5 bases). This CDR3 is built from 14 residues. The V end was cut by 6 bases, the J end by 4 bases, with 16 bases between. Germline V gene sequence: CDR1 LNHDA, CDR2 SQIVND (reference sequence). The chain's CDR3 is CASRKGQVPYEQYF. For the CDR3, the DNA is TGTGCCAGTAGGAAAGGACAAGTACCTTACGAGCAGTACTTC.

The V call is TRBV7-9, the J call TRBJ2-7; D call uncertain. Germline values: CDR1 SEHNR, CDR2 FQNEAQ (reference sequence). The CDR3 is 12 residues long. V lost 1 base and J 6 bases, leaving 7 bases between the germline ends. The CDR3 sequence is CASSLENLEQYF. DNA of the CDR3: TGTGCCAGCAGCTTAGAGAATCTCGAGCAGTACTTC.

This clone has a single count. The CDR3 loop reads CASSIKRTRIHEQYF. For the CDR3, the DNA is TGTGCCAGCAGTATCAAAAGGACTAGGATCCACGAGCAGTACTTC. V and J are TRBV6-5 and TRBJ2-7, with TRBD2 matching over 7 bases. The CDR3 spans 15 residues. CDR1 and CDR2 from the germline V gene are MNHEY and SVGAGI. The V and J ends lost 5 bases and 5 bases, in that order; junction bases with no gene match: 12.

The chain employs TRBV9 and TRBJ2-3; no reliable D call. Germline V lookup: CDR1 SGDLS, CDR2 YYNGEE. V lost 2 bases and J 6 bases, leaving 10 bases between the germline ends. The CDR3 sequence is 13 residues long. The CDR3 loop is CASSVGRSDTQYF. The DNA of the CDR3 is TGTGCCAGCAGCGTTGGTCGGTCTGATACGCAGTATTTT.

The chain's CDR3 is CASSQGQGAGNTEAFF. The CDR3 DNA follows: TGCGCCAGCAGCCAAGGGCAGGGGGCGGGTAACACTGAAGCTTTCTTT. The chain combines TRBV4-1 with TRBJ1-1, with 8 bases fitting TRBD1. Germline V gene sequence: CDR1 MGHRA, CDR2 YSYEKL. The junction had 6 bases not matched to a gene; V was cut back by 1 base and J by 2 bases. The CDR3 has 16 residues.

CDR3 protein: CASSWTGLGEQYF. The DNA for the CDR3 is TGTGCCAGCAGCTGGACAGGGCTAGGGGAGCAGTACTTC. J is TRBJ2-7 and V is TRBV7-8; 8 bases line up with TRBD1. CDR3 length: 13 residues. Looked up from germline, CDR1 is SGHVS and CDR2 is FQNEAQ. V lost 4 bases and J lost 7; bases outside the gene matches: 6.

The chain employs TRBV11-3 and TRBJ1-1, with D uncertain. This CDR3 has 13 amino acids. Germline-derived CDR1 and CDR2 are SGHNT and YENEEA. Trimming removed 5 bases from V and 3 bases from J, with 10 bases in between. This chain's CDR3 is CASSASMDTEAFF. CDR3 bases: TGTGCCAGCAGCGCCAGCATGGACACTGAAGCTTTCTTT.

This clone counts as medium-sized. The V gene is TRBV29-1, the J gene TRBJ1-1; D uncertain. Trimming removed 3 bases from V and 1 base from J, with 3 bases in between. Germline V CDR1 and CDR2: SQVTM, ANQGSEA. This CDR3 comprises 11 residues. The CDR3 DNA follows: TGCAGCGTTGACAGGAACACTGAAGCTTTCTTT. Translation: CSVDRNTEAFF.

J is TRBJ2-6 and V is TRBV5-1; D remains ambiguous. This CDR3 is 14 amino acids long. The ends were cut back, 2 bases at V and 4 bases at J, with 7 bases in the middle. Per the germline V gene, CDR1 is SGHRS and CDR2 is YFSETQ. CDR3 in amino acids: CASSFGSGANVLTF. The CDR3 nucleotides are TGCGCCAGCAGCTTCGGGTCCGGGGCCAACGTCCTGACTTTC.

This chain connects TRBV4-2 to TRBJ2-2, with D perhaps TRBD1 or TRBD2 (5 bases each). The CDR3 is made up of 17 amino acids. V was clipped by 3 bases and J by 6 bases, with 20 bases between them. CDR1 is LGHNA and CDR2 is YNFKEQ in the germline V gene. DNA of the CDR3: TGTGCCAGCAGCCAGGGAAGAGTGGGGGTCCTGGCCGGGGAGCTGTTTTTT. Its protein product is CASSQGRVGVLAGELFF.

The chain joins TRBV10-3 to TRBJ2-3, with 7 bases matching TRBD2. V shed 2 bases and J 4 bases; nucleotides not matched to a gene: 9. The germline gives CDR1 ENHRY, CDR2 SYGVKD. CDR3 size: 16 residues. This CDR3 is CAISEPAGPWADTQYF. CDR3 bases: TGTGCCATCAGTGAGCCAGCGGGGCCCTGGGCAGATACGCAGTATTTT.

V usage is TRBV7-2 and J usage is TRBJ2-3; 11 bases line up with TRBD2. The CDR3 is made up of 16 amino acids. Germline V gene data show CDR1 as SGHTA and CDR2 as FQGNSA. Trimming took 4 bases from V and 2 from J; bases not matched to a gene: 5. The CDR3: CASSSWTSGYTDTQYF. The CDR3 nucleotides read TGTGCCAGCAGCTCCTGGACTAGCGGGTACACAGATACGCAGTATTTT.

The chain's CDR3 is CASSSGQGPHNEQFF. The DNA for the CDR3 is TGCGCCAGCAGCTCGGGACAGGGGCCTCACAATGAGCAGTTCTTC. V usage is TRBV5-1 and J usage is TRBJ2-1, with 10 bases lining up with TRBD1. This CDR3 comprises 15 residues. V trimming: 3 bases; J trimming: 5 bases; junction bases outside the gene matches: 5. Germline V gene data show CDR1 as SGHRS and CDR2 as YFSETQ.

The chain is built from TRBV10-3 and TRBJ2-3, with TRBD1 identical over 7 bases. V was pared by 6 bases and J by 6 bases, with 3 bases of the junction left unmatched. The CDR3 extends over 12 amino acids. The germline CDR1 and CDR2 sequences are ENHRY and SYGVKD. CDR3 region: CAISTQGDTQYF. CDR3 DNA sequence: TGTGCCATCAGCACACAGGGGGATACGCAGTATTTT.

This rearrangement joins TRBV11-3 to TRBJ2-3, with TRBD2 matching over 7 bases. The CDR3 has 16 amino acids. From germline, CDR1 is SGHNT and CDR2 YENEEA. V lost 4 bases, J lost 2 bases, and 9 bases stayed unmatched. The chain's CDR3 is CASSSRGGATTDTQYF. The DNA of the CDR3 is TGTGCCAGCAGCTCCCGGGGAGGGGCCACCACAGATACGCAGTATTTT.

The J gene is TRBJ2-6, the V gene TRBV13; no clear D gene. Trimming removed 0 bases at V and 3 bases at J, with 6 bases between. This CDR3 is built from 15 residues. CDR1 is PRHDT, CDR2 FYEKMQ, per germline (reference sequence). The CDR3 loop is CASSLGGFGANVLTF. The DNA of the CDR3 is TGTGCCAGCAGCTTAGGCGGGTTTGGGGCCAACGTCCTGACTTTC.

This clone was seen only a few times. This rearrangement joins TRBV4-3 to TRBJ2-1; D gene uncertain. The CDR3 has 15 amino acids. CDR1 and CDR2 from the germline V gene are LGHNA and YSLEER. Trimming pared 2 bases from V and 9 bases from J, leaving 17 bases between. CDR3 DNA: TGCGCCAGCAGCCAATCCCCGCCCCCAGTGAGTGAGCAGTTCTTC. As protein: CASSQSPPPVSEQFF.

The J gene is TRBJ2-3, the V gene TRBV25-1; 11 nucleotides align to TRBD2. The J segment lost 0 bases and the V segment lost 0 bases, leaving 5 bases of the junction unmatched. Germline CDR1 is MGHDK and CDR2 is SYGVNS. There are 18 residues in the CDR3. The CDR3 DNA reads TGTGCCAGCAGTGAATATGGGTTAGCGGGAGGGAGCACAGATACGCAGTATTTT. This gives the protein CASSEYGLAGGSTDTQYF.